Shown below are 17 T cell receptor beta chains from a single sample sequenced in a study of shared clonotypes between healthy human individuals (TCRdb year 2020). CD8 naive samples were CD45RO-negative cells positively selected for CCR7, giving a CD45RA+CCR7+ population that excluded TemRA cells. Libraries came from the immunoSEQ multiplex PCR assay. TCRdb carries this immuneACCESS record with in-frame sequences only. Its versions omit some clonotypes, under half of them owing to an unresolved V gene in the studies checked, with the rest unexplained. For this sample the table gives about 820,000 clones, of which 85% to 95% were detected only once. The top ten clonotypes cover around 24% of the sample. Sequenced material: naive CD8+ T cells sorted from blood. What the cell subset or site label conveys for this sample: CD45RA+CCR7+. Every receptor here comes from a man aged 30 to 45 in good health.

The chain has TRBV7-8 and TRBJ2-1; D may correspond to TRBD1 or TRBD2 (6 bases each). CDR3 length: 16 amino acids. Germline assignment: CDR1 SGHVS and CDR2 FQNEAQ. V was clipped by 4 bases and J by 5 bases, with 18 bases between them. Here the CDR3 reads CASSSLDYRQDNEQFF. CDR3 in DNA: TGTGCCAGCAGCTCACTGGACTATCGACAGGACAATGAGCAGTTCTTC.

V and J are TRBV5-4 and TRBJ2-3; the match to TRBD2 covers 7 bases. This CDR3 contains 17 residues. CDR1 SGHNT and CDR2 YYREEE come from the germline V gene (reference sequence). Trimming took 5 bases from V and 4 from J; bases not matched to a gene: 16. The CDR3 coding sequence is TGTGCCAGCAGTTTCGGAGCGGGACGGAGTATAGCAGATACGCAGTATTTT. Amino acid sequence: CASSFGAGRSIADTQYF.

V and J are TRBV5-1 and TRBJ2-7; 7 bases match TRBD2. With V trimmed by 4 bases and J by 7 bases, 8 bases remained unmatched. From germline, CDR1 is SGHRS and CDR2 YFSETQ. This CDR3 has 13 residues. The CDR3 nucleotides read TGCGCCAGCAGCAGACAGCGAGCGGGAGAGCAGTACTTC. Its protein is CASSRQRAGEQYF.

The CDR3 region has the DNA TGTGCCAGCAGTTTTGTGGGAGAGAACCACAATGAGCAGTTCTTC. Its protein product is CASSFVGENHNEQFF. This chain connects TRBV27 to TRBJ2-1; D might be TRBD2 (5 bases). This CDR3 has 15 residues. CDR1 is MNHEY and CDR2 is SMNVEV in the germline V gene (reference sequence). Trimming removed 3 bases from V and 5 bases from J, with 14 bases in between.

The chain recombines TRBV21-1 with TRBJ2-1; TRBD2, the table's D call, lacks a check against the DNA. TRBV21-1 is a listed pseudogene. The CDR3 is 15 residues long. The CDR3 protein is CASITERVCYNEQFF. The CDR3, as DNA: TGTGCCAGCATAACGGAGCGGGTTTGCTACAATGAGCAGTTCTTC.

The CDR3 spells CASSPSTGGNYGYTF. CDR3 DNA sequence: TGTGCCAGTAGTCCATCGACAGGGGGTAACTATGGCTACACCTTC. This chain links TRBV19 with TRBJ1-2; TRBD1 matches 9 bases. J lost 1 base, V lost 5 bases, and 5 bases had no gene match. From germline, CDR1 is LNHDA and CDR2 SQIVND (reference sequence). The CDR3 covers 15 residues.

The chain carries TRBV9 and TRBJ2-7; 11 nucleotides line up with TRBD2. CDR1 and CDR2 from the germline V gene are SGDLS and YYNGEE. Trimming at V came to 3 bases and at J to 3 bases, leaving 5 bases not matched to a gene. This CDR3 has 15 residues. The CDR3 DNA sequence: TGTGCCAGCAGCGCACTTAGCGGGAGGGGCTACGAGCAGTACTTC. Translating it yields CASSALSGRGYEQYF.

This clone was picked up one time. The chain uses TRBV9 and TRBJ2-1; weak D call: TRBD2 (6 bases). V was shortened by 0 bases and J by 0 bases, with 7 bases between the two germline ends. There are 15 residues in the CDR3. Germline-derived CDR1 and CDR2 are SGDLS and YYNGEE. The CDR3 region has the DNA TGTGCCAGCAGCGTAGAGACTAGCTCCTACAATGAGCAGTTCTTC. Amino acid sequence: CASSVETSSYNEQFF.

V is TRBV7-9 and J is TRBJ2-7, with 7 bases that match TRBD2. This CDR3 is built from 16 residues. Germline lookup yields CDR1 SEHNR and CDR2 FQNEAQ (reference sequence). V dropped 4 bases and J dropped 2; count of bases not matched to a gene: 11. CDR3 nucleotides: TGTGCCAGCAGCTCATTAGAGACTAGCCGAACCTACGAGCAGTACTTC. Its protein product is CASSSLETSRTYEQYF.

The J gene is TRBJ2-2, the V gene TRBV10-3; the match to TRBD2 covers 8 bases. This CDR3 contains 15 residues. The ends lost 5 bases at V and 4 bases at J; junction bases unmatched: 6. The V gene's germline CDR1 is ENHRY and CDR2 SYGVKD. The CDR3 coding sequence is TGTGCCATCAGTCCAGGACTAGCAGGCACCGGGGAGCTGTTTTTT. As protein: CAISPGLAGTGELFF.

The gene calls are TRBV4-3 and TRBJ2-7, with 8 bases identical to TRBD2. The germline V gene has CDR1 LGHNA and CDR2 YSLEER. The CDR3 is made up of 15 amino acids. Losses at the gene ends were 1 base for V and 2 bases for J; bases not matched to a gene: 4. The DNA for the CDR3 is TGCGCCAGCAGCCAAGGAGCGGGAGTAACCTACGAGCAGTACTTC. Its protein product is CASSQGAGVTYEQYF.

The chain employs TRBV5-6 and TRBJ2-4, with TRBD1 matching over 10 bases. The V segment lost 4 bases and the J segment 5 bases; nucleotides outside the gene matches: 15. The CDR3 extends over 18 amino acids. In germline, CDR1 is SGHDT, CDR2 YYEEEE. CDR3 nucleotides: TGTGCCAGCAGCCGGAAGCTCGGGACAGGGGTTATTCAAAACATTCAGTACTTC. Its protein product is CASSRKLGTGVIQNIQYF.

The chain joins TRBV7-9 to TRBJ2-5; D is unclear. From germline, CDR1 is SEHNR and CDR2 FQNEAQ (reference sequence). V was cut by 5 bases and J by 1 base, with 8 bases left in between. The CDR3 is made up of 13 amino acids. This CDR3 reads CASSKRGQETQYF. The CDR3 region has the DNA TGTGCCAGCAGCAAAAGAGGCCAAGAGACCCAGTACTTC.

This clone appeared a single time. This sequence joins TRBV15 and TRBJ2-5; possibly TRBD1 for D (5 bases). The CDR3 runs to 16 residues. V was cut by 3 bases and J by 2 bases, with 16 bases left in between. Germline CDR1 is LNHNV and CDR2 is YYDKDF (reference sequence). The DNA of the CDR3 is TGTGCCACCAGCAGTTACGCCAGGGTCCTACAAGAGACCCAGTACTTC. Protein product: CATSSYARVLQETQYF. Full variable domain (rest looked up from reference TRBV15 and TRBJ2-5): DAMVIQNPRYQVTQFGKPVTLSCSQTLNHNVMYWYQQKSSQAPKLLFHYYDKDFNNEADTPDNFQSRRPNTSFCFLDIRSPGLGDTAMYLCATSSYARVLQETQYFGPGTRLLVL.

This chain connects TRBV7-8 to TRBJ1-5; 8 bases map to TRBD1. CDR1 and CDR2 from the germline V gene are SGHVS and FQNEAQ. The CDR3 totals 15 residues. V lost 5 bases to trimming and J lost 0 bases; unmatched junction nucleotides: 3. The CDR3 spells CASSTQGDSNQPQHF. The CDR3 coding sequence is TGTGCCAGCAGCACACAGGGGGATAGCAATCAGCCCCAGCATTTT.

V and J are TRBV27 and TRBJ2-5; no firm D call. The CDR3 loop spans 14 amino acids. Germline-derived CDR1 and CDR2 are MNHEY and SMNVEV (reference sequence). Trimming removed 7 bases from V and 5 bases from J, with 17 bases in between. The CDR3 reads CASKPIEYEETQYF. CDR3 sequence (DNA): TGTGCCAGCAAACCCATAGAATACGAGGAGACCCAGTACTTC.

V usage is TRBV7-9 and J usage is TRBJ2-7; 9 nucleotides align to TRBD2. V lost 4 bases to trimming and J lost 1 base; unmatched junction nucleotides: 5. This CDR3 is 15 amino acids long. CDR1 and CDR2 (germline): SEHNR, FQNEAQ (reference sequence). Written as DNA, the CDR3 is TGTGCCAGCAGCTCAATGACTAGCGGTTCCTACGAGCAGTACTTC. Its protein product is CASSSMTSGSYEQYF.